This TCR beta chain comes out of a study of long-term antiretroviral therapy in people with HIV. Study-level findings and limits: Within the repertoire, clones expanded before ART were dominant at all time points.

The length of the CDR3 is 15 residues. In germline, CDR1 is KGHSH, CDR2 LQKENI. The ends were cut back, 3 bases at V and 2 bases at J, with 11 bases in the middle. Survey-level resolution applied to immunoSEQ assay v3.0. The assay was immunoSEQ multiplex PCR, and TCRdb's table has in-frame clones only and misses some. This table has 20,000 or so clones, about 87% appearing once. Points on this clone: As yet, its antigen is unknown.

The V and J genes are TRBV18 and TRBJ1-3, with no clear D. The sample consisted of unsorted PBMCs, taken 1.8 years before starting antiretroviral therapy. This receptor was taken from a man aged 50 to 60 with HIV. For the CDR3, the DNA is TGTGCCAGCTCACCTATGGGTCCGCCTGGAAACACCATATATTTT. Residues: CASSPMGPPGNTIYF.